What follows is one T cell receptor (beta chain) and its context. No cognate antigen has been identified for it. Base qualities were left out, and no much larger clone turns up one base away. The sample belongs to a study of blood T cell repertoires in COVID-19 (dated by TCRdb to about 2020). For the study in its entirety: Collaborator samples came from the United States, Italy and Spain and covered acute and convalescent phases of COVID-19. A freely available public database, intended as a resource for researchers studying the immune response to SARS-CoV-2, is where the repertoires were released. Sample metadata almost always included a de-identified subject ID, COVID-19 status, age in years and sex. The samples were drawn from two sources: the first 160 participants of the ongoing ImmuneRACE study, and some 1,300 subjects contributed by 6 global collaborators. The material from the prospective study consisted of cDNA or gDNA derived from T cells, B-cell-depleted T cells, or PBMCs. Where available, HLA class I and class II types were obtained from metadata supplied by the sample provider rather than from assay-based typing. Deeply sampled blood TCRbeta repertoires from subjects exposed to, actively infected with, or recovered from COVID-19 were included in the dataset. Paper-wide results and their limitations: How much clinical and demographic metadata was included differed by source and by participant, and the metadata was provided uncurated.

TCRbeta CDR3 regions were amplified from genomic DNA by means of the immunoSEQ Assay, a bias-controlled multiplex PCR. As for the original processing: The number of nucleated cells in each sample was estimated by amplification of reference gene primers within the assay. To quantify the absolute abundance of each unique TCRbeta CDR3 rearrangement, sequence reads were collapsed and filtered. For each sample, productive Simpson clonality was calculated by taking the square root of Simpson's diversity index across productive rearrangements. What TCRdb holds here is the immuneACCESS table cut down to in-frame rearrangements. Part of the clones is not present; checked against another copy, under half of the missing clones reflect an unresolved V gene, and the others are unexplained. Clonal size and the V and J genes are those of that table, whereas D and trimming came from the DNA. The sample table records 200,000 to 300,000 clones; just over 85% of these occur just once. Over 1.1% of the sample is taken by the ten largest.

Each collaborating institution followed its own protocols to collect whole blood in K2EDTA tubes. For TCRbeta analysis, collaborators shipped samples as frozen whole blood, isolated PBMCs, or DNA extracted from either of those sample types. The CDR3 holds 14 amino acids from the cysteine to the phenylalanine. CDR3 DNA is the only sequence kept; it has 42 bases, read in frame from the first base. After removal of 5 bases from V and 8 bases from J, the junction retains 7 bases not matched to a gene. The germline V gene (reference sequence) sets CDR1 to LNHDA and CDR2 to SQIVND. The rearranged chain carries TRBV19 and TRBJ1-4, with TRBD1 identical over 8 junction bases. The specimen was peripheral blood. The clonotype was recovered from an elderly man with acute or convalescent COVID-19. The bases read TGTGCCAGTAGTGGAACAGGGGGTCAGGAAAAACTGTTTTTT. Its amino acids are CASSGTGGQEKLFF.